Shown below are 2 T cell receptor beta chains from a single sample sequenced in a study of post-analysis software for immune sequencing data. Unique molecular identifiers were present in the TCR beta cDNA libraries. TCRdb independently ran MiXCR on the PCR reads; one entry per CDR3 protein. This table holds approximately 660,000 distinct CDR3 sequences, roughly three fifths found once. General study findings and limits: TRBV segments more frequent in patients than in controls numbered about five and included TRBV5-6, TRBV5-1 and TRBV20-1.

No antigens are known for them. Sequencing used blood. These receptors were taken from a girl aged 2-10 years with multiple sclerosis.

The chain has TRBV7-2 and TRBJ1-2; TRBD1 matches 7 bases. The CDR3 is 13 amino acids. Germline V gene data show CDR1 as SGHTA and CDR2 as FQGNSA. V lost 5 bases and J lost 4; bases outside the gene matches: 4. Written as DNA, the CDR3 is TGTGCCAGCAGCGCGGGACAGACCTATGGCTACACCTTC. Its protein is CASSAGQTYGYTF.

The chain uses TRBV11-2 and TRBJ1-4, with D unclear. This CDR3 is 15 amino acids long. V lost 1 base, J lost 7 bases, and 13 bases lay in between. Germline assignment: CDR1 SGHAT and CDR2 FQNNGV. Written as DNA, the CDR3 is TGTGCCAGCAGCTTAGGGCCCATCAGAACTGAAAAACTGTTTTTT. It translates to CASSLGPIRTEKLFF.